The entry below gives a single TCR beta chain sequence along with its context. No antigen is known for it. Germline CDR1 reads KGHDR; CDR2 reads SFDVKD. Trimming took 4 bases from V and 7 from J; bases not matched to a gene: 10. CDR3 length equals 16 residues. The data originate from a study of T-cell reconstitution after alpha-beta-depleted transplantation in children. Study-wide points: It was newly produced T cells that mostly accounted for T-cell counts and diversity one year after transplant. Diversity of TCRbeta at day 60 was high in some patients, arising from surviving recipient T cells and thymic progenitors. There were reportedly several hundred expanded graft clones from which alpha-beta T cells came about two months after transplant.

Preparation of the TCRbeta library was carried out with unique molecular identifiers. A single record per CDR3 protein comes from TCRdb applying MiXCR to the PCR reads. The sample holds about 78,000 distinct CDR3 sequences, roughly 15% seen once. The TCR was taken from a male patient aged 2 to 10 who had a stem cell transplant for acute lymphoblastic leukemia, so the T cells may come from the graft donor. V and J are TRBV24-1 and TRBJ2-3; 10 bases are shared with TRBD2. Sequencing was performed on PBMCs, mostly from graft donor cells, taken 180 days after TCRalphabeta/CD19-depleted stem cell transplant. CDR3 coding DNA: TGTGCCACCAGTGACGCCGGGACTAGCGCCGATCATACGCAGTATTTT. Translated: CATSDAGTSADHTQYF.